The next 27 T cell receptor beta chains were all read from a single sample in a study of shared clonotypes between healthy human individuals (dated by TCRdb to about 2020). The method was the immunoSEQ multiplex PCR assay. TCRdb re-hosts the immuneACCESS table, in-frame sequences only. Its copies lack some clones; in the studies checked, an unresolved V gene accounts for under half of them, and the cause for the rest is not known. This sample is represented by 2 million to 2.5 million clones; approximately 94% of them were singletons. The ten top clones hold roughly 0.13% of the sample. Specimen: naive CD4+ T cells sorted from blood. The cell subset or site label corresponds to: CD45RA+ positively selected. The receptor set was obtained from a man aged 18 to 29 in good health.

This chain uses TRBV6-5 with TRBJ2-6; D remains unclear. The germline V gene encodes CDR1 MNHEY and CDR2 SVGAGI. CDR3 length: 15 residues. The V and J ends lost 0 bases and 3 bases respectively, with 6 bases between them. The CDR3 DNA is TGTGCCAGCAGTTACTCCGGTGGTGGGGCCAACGTCCTGACTTTC. Encoded protein: CASSYSGGGANVLTF.

V is TRBV10-2 and J is TRBJ2-3; D may match TRBD1 or TRBD2 (6 bases each). V was cut by 8 bases and J by 3 bases, with 18 bases left in between. The CDR3 totals 15 residues. Germline CDR1 and CDR2: WSHSY and SAAADI. The CDR3 sequence is CASRSGPGATDTQYF. The CDR3 DNA reads as TGCGCCAGCCGATCCGGACCGGGGGCTACAGATACGCAGTATTTT.

CDR3 loop: CATSTAGTYEQYF. In DNA, the CDR3 is TGTGCCACCAGCACCGCGGGGACCTACGAGCAGTACTTC. This chain joins TRBV15 and TRBJ2-7; D is perhaps TRBD2 (6 bases). The germline V gene encodes CDR1 LNHNV and CDR2 YYDKDF (reference sequence). The CDR3 consists of 13 residues. V lost 4 bases to trimming and J lost 2 bases, with 9 bases between them.

This chain connects TRBV7-9 to TRBJ2-7; 15 nucleotides agree with TRBD2. This CDR3 comprises 16 residues. The germline V gene encodes CDR1 SEHNR and CDR2 FQNEAQ (reference sequence). Germline trimming cut 3 bases from V and 4 bases from J; bases unmatched to any gene: 4. The CDR3, as DNA: TGTGCCAGCAGCTTCGGACTAGCGGGGGGGCAGTACGAGCAGTACTTC. This encodes CASSFGLAGGQYEQYF.

The chain links TRBV5-1 to TRBJ2-2; 9 nucleotides align to TRBD2. The CDR3 sequence is 15 residues long. Germline assignment: CDR1 SGHRS and CDR2 YFSETQ. The trim removed 2 bases at V and 1 base at J, leaving 0 bases unmatched. CDR3 sequence reads: CASSFSGRNTGELFF. In DNA, the CDR3 is TGCGCCAGCAGCTTTAGCGGGAGGAACACCGGGGAGCTGTTTTTT.

The chain links TRBV6-1 to TRBJ1-1, with D possibly TRBD1 on 5 matching bases. This CDR3 spans 14 amino acids. The ends were cut back, 8 bases at V and 4 bases at J, with 17 bases in the middle. Germline values: CDR1 MNHNS, CDR2 SASEGT. The CDR3 sequence is CASGLTGRSTEAFF. The CDR3 DNA reads TGTGCCAGCGGGTTAACGGGACGGTCCACTGAAGCTTTCTTT.

The rearrangement joins TRBV6-1 to TRBJ2-2, with D perhaps matching TRBD1 or TRBD2 (5 bases each). The ends were cut back, 11 bases at V and 2 bases at J, with 18 bases in the middle. CDR3 size: 15 residues. Germline V gene sequence: CDR1 MNHNS, CDR2 SASEGT. The CDR3 DNA reads as TGTGCCGGGGCCTGGGAGCAAATTAACACCGGGGAGCTGTTTTTT. Protein product: CAGAWEQINTGELFF.

The V call is TRBV9, the J call TRBJ2-7; D gene uncertain. Germline V gives CDR1 SGDLS, CDR2 YYNGEE. Trimming cost V 0 bases and J 6 bases, with 7 bases left between them. This CDR3 spans 12 amino acids. CDR3 coding DNA: TGTGCCAGCAGCGTAGATGGGCGCGAGCAGTACTTC. It codes for CASSVDGREQYF.

The V gene is TRBV30, the J gene TRBJ1-5; D is unresolved. Trimming pared 6 bases from V and 6 bases from J, leaving 12 bases between. The CDR3 has 12 amino acids. Germline CDR1 and CDR2: GTSNPN and SVGIG (reference sequence). The CDR3 DNA sequence: TGTGCCTGCTCTGGGGATGGTCAGCCCCAGCATTTT. Protein: CACSGDGQPQHF.

The J gene is TRBJ1-1, the V gene TRBV28; TRBD1 is a possible D gene (5 bases). This CDR3 region has 16 residues. V gave up 6 bases and J gave up 0 bases, with 17 bases separating them. Germline V gene data show CDR1 as MDHEN and CDR2 as SYDVKM. The CDR3 region is CASRPGARAVNTEAFF. The CDR3 bases are TGTGCCAGCAGACCTGGGGCCCGAGCAGTGAACACTGAAGCTTTCTTT.

V gene TRBV6-4 combines with J gene TRBJ1-5, with D maybe TRBD1 (5 bases). In germline, CDR1 is MRHNA, CDR2 SNTAGT. This CDR3 contains 16 residues. V was clipped by 4 bases and J by 1 base, with 14 bases between them. The CDR3 DNA is TGTGCCAGCAGTGCCAGACAGAAAGGGAGCAATCAGCCCCAGCATTTT. The encoded protein is CASSARQKGSNQPQHF.

Of note for this clone: The junction does not match germline at one end; this may be a read error. The sample has other DNA sequences that encode this CDR3 too. CDR3 DNA sequence: TGTGCCAGCAGTTTCCGAGGGGATAACTCACCCCTCCACTTT. It codes for CASSFRGDNSPLHF. The chain carries TRBV7-3 and TRBJ1-6, with D perhaps matching TRBD1 (5 bases). Germline CDR1 is SGHTA and CDR2 is FQGTGA. The CDR3 contains 14 residues. The full variable domain, rest sourced from reference TRBV7-3 and TRBJ1-6, is GAGVSQTPSNKVTEKGKYVELRCDPISGHTALYWYRQSLGQGPEFLIYFQGTGAADDSGLPNDRFFAVRPEGSVSTLKIQRTERGDSAVYLCASSFRGDNSPLHFGNGTRLTVT.

V and J are TRBV27 and TRBJ2-5; 8 bases agree with TRBD1. This CDR3 contains 16 residues. Germline-derived CDR1 and CDR2 are MNHEY and SMNVEV (reference sequence). Trimming removed 2 bases from V and 5 bases from J; junction bases left unmatched: 10. The CDR3 protein is CASSLNWAGGGETQYF. The CDR3, as DNA: TGTGCCAGCAGTTTAAATTGGGCAGGGGGCGGCGAGACCCAGTACTTC.

Turning to this clone: The same CDR3 also results from other DNA sequences found in this sample. The rearrangement links TRBV5-4 to TRBJ2-1; no clear D. The germline gives CDR1 SGHNT, CDR2 YYREEE (reference sequence). The CDR3 extends over 12 amino acids. The V and J ends lost 0 bases and 7 bases respectively, with 5 bases between them. The CDR3 protein is CASSLDRNEQFF. The CDR3 region has the DNA TGTGCCAGCAGCTTGGACCGGAATGAGCAGTTCTTC.

The chain employs TRBV27 and TRBJ1-2; no clear D. This CDR3 contains 14 residues. V lost 4 bases to trimming and J lost 3 bases, with 12 bases between them. Germline V CDR1 and CDR2: MNHEY, SMNVEV (reference sequence). The CDR3 spells CASSSRNVHYGYTF. CDR3 nucleotide sequence: TGTGCCAGCAGTTCAAGAAACGTACACTATGGCTACACCTTC.

The chain combines TRBV5-1 with TRBJ1-1; the match to TRBD1 covers 8 bases. Germline V gene lookup returns CDR1 SGHRS and CDR2 YFSETQ. The length of the CDR3 is 16 residues. Losses at the gene ends were 0 bases for V and 5 bases for J; bases not matched to a gene: 9. CDR3 loop: CASSLDSGGGRTEAFF. DNA for the CDR3: TGCGCCAGCAGCTTGGACTCAGGGGGCGGAAGGACTGAAGCTTTCTTT.

This chain connects TRBV5-6 to TRBJ1-1; no clear D. The germline V gene encodes CDR1 SGHDT and CDR2 YYEEEE. The CDR3 has 11 amino acids. V was trimmed by 5 bases and J by 1 base, leaving 3 bases between them. This CDR3 is CASRRNTEAFF. For the CDR3, the DNA is TGTGCCAGCAGGAGGAACACTGAAGCTTTCTTT. Combining the CDR3 with reference TRBV5-6 and TRBJ1-1 gives the whole variable domain DAGVTQSPTHLIKTRGQQVTLRCSPKSGHDTVSWYQQALGQGPQFIFQYYEEEERQRGNFPDRFSGHQFPNYSSELNVNALLLGDSALYLCASRRNTEAFFGQGTRLTVV.

As DNA, the CDR3 is TGTGCCAGCAGTGAAATCGGAGGGGGGGTGACTGAAGCTTTCTTT. It translates to CASSEIGGGVTEAFF. This rearrangement joins TRBV6-1 to TRBJ1-1; TRBD1 is a possible D gene (6 bases). The CDR3 has 15 amino acids. The germline gives CDR1 MNHNS, CDR2 SASEGT. The V end was cut by 2 bases, the J end by 5 bases, with 15 bases between.

This sequence joins TRBV27 and TRBJ2-1, with a possible D match to TRBD2 (6 bases). Germline V gene data show CDR1 as MNHEY and CDR2 as SMNVEV (reference sequence). The CDR3 is 15 residues long. With 2 bases removed from V and 3 bases from J, the gap between germline ends came to 11 bases. The DNA of the CDR3 is TGTGCCAGCAGTTTAAGGAGGGTTGACTACAATGAGCAGTTCTTC. Translated: CASSLRRVDYNEQFF.

The chain carries TRBV11-2 and TRBJ2-1; D perhaps matches TRBD1 (6 bases). V was trimmed by 3 bases and J by 10 bases, leaving 19 bases between them. Germline CDR1 and CDR2: SGHAT and FQNNGV. CDR3 length: 15 amino acids. CDR3 amino acids: CASSLSGTPINEQFF. The CDR3 nucleotides read TGTGCCAGCAGCTTGTCCGGGACACCTATCAACGAGCAGTTCTTC.

V is TRBV5-1 and J is TRBJ2-3; TRBD2 matches at 11 bases. Trimming removed 4 bases from V and 0 bases from J; junction bases left unmatched: 7. This CDR3 region has 17 residues. CDR1 is SGHRS and CDR2 is YFSETQ in the germline V gene. CDR3 in amino acids: CASSTGTSGTSTDTQYF. CDR3 DNA sequence: TGCGCCAGCAGCACCGGGACTAGCGGAACTAGCACAGATACGCAGTATTTT.

The V call is TRBV10-3, the J call TRBJ1-6; TRBD1 matches 7 bases. Trimming took 10 bases from V and 7 from J; bases not matched to a gene: 7. This CDR3 has 13 residues. The germline CDR1 and CDR2 sequences are ENHRY and SYGVKD. The CDR3 sequence: CATDRDGNSPLHF. The CDR3 coding sequence is TGTGCCACAGACAGGGATGGGAATTCACCCCTCCACTTT.

This clone appeared a single time. This rearrangement joins TRBV6-5 to TRBJ2-1, with TRBD1 matching over 8 bases. The CDR3 loop spans 15 amino acids. Germline V gives CDR1 MNHEY, CDR2 SVGAGI. Trimming at V came to 0 bases and at J to 12 bases, leaving 10 bases not matched to a gene. The CDR3 nucleotides are TGTGCCAGCAGTTACTCGAGTCAGGGGGCGCTGGGGCAGTTCTTC. This codes for CASSYSSQGALGQFF.

This clone came up once. The chain carries TRBV2 and TRBJ1-2, with D possibly TRBD1 on 5 matching bases. Germline assignment: CDR1 SNHLY and CDR2 FYNNEI. The ends were cut back, 6 bases at V and 4 bases at J, with 15 bases in the middle. This CDR3 contains 14 residues. The CDR3 bases are TGTGCCAGCAGCCAGTCGGGGGGAGGCTATGGCTACACCTTC. Protein product: CASSQSGGGYGYTF. Supplemented by reference TRBV2 and TRBJ1-2, the full variable domain reads EPEVTQTPSHQVTQMGQEVILRCVPISNHLYFYWYRQILGQKVEFLVSFYNNEISEKSEIFDDQFSVERPDGSNFTLKIRSTKLEDSAMYFCASSQSGGGYGYTFGSGTRLTVV.

V and J are TRBV4-3 and TRBJ2-5, with a tentative D call TRBD1 (5 bases). The V gene lost 1 base and the J gene lost 4 bases, with 10 bases spanning the gap. The V gene's germline CDR1 is LGHNA and CDR2 YSLEER. This CDR3 contains 14 residues. DNA for the CDR3: TGCGCCAGCAGCCAAGGACGTGGGGCAGAGACCCAGTACTTC. Translating it yields CASSQGRGAETQYF.

V usage is TRBV27 and J usage is TRBJ2-3, with D perhaps matching TRBD2 (5 bases). CDR3 size: 14 residues. V lost 5 bases and J lost 0, with 9 bases in between. Germline V CDR1 and CDR2: MNHEY, SMNVEV (reference sequence). The DNA of the CDR3 is TGTGCCAGCAGTGTATTAGCGAGCACAGATACGCAGTATTTT. It specifies CASSVLASTDTQYF.

The chain uses TRBV7-3 and TRBJ2-2, with TRBD1 identical over 7 bases. This CDR3 is 15 amino acids long. V lost 5 bases, J lost 2 bases, and 5 bases stayed unmatched. Germline V lookup: CDR1 SGHTA, CDR2 FQGTGA. The chain's CDR3 is CASSPGQVNTGELFF. For the CDR3, the DNA is TGTGCCAGCAGCCCTGGACAGGTTAACACCGGGGAGCTGTTTTTT.